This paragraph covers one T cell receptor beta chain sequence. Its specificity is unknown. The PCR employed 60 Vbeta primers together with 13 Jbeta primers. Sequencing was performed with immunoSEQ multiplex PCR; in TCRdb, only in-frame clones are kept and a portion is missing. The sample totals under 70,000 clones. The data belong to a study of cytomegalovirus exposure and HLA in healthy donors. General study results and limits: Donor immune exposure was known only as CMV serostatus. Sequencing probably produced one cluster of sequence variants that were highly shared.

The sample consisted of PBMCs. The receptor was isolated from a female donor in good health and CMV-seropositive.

CDR3 loop: CASKAGAGNTIYF. CDR3 nucleotide sequence: TGTGCCAGCAAGGCAGGGGCGGGAAACACCATATATTTT. The chain employs TRBV28 and TRBJ1-3; D may be TRBD1 (6 bases). Trimming left V 7 bases short and J 4 bases short, with 11 bases between. CDR3 length: 13 residues. Germline V CDR1 and CDR2: MDHEN, SYDVKM.